These 21 T cell receptor beta chains originate from one sample sequenced in a study of T cell responses to AZD1222 COVID-19 vaccine. Only in-frame clones appear in the TCRdb table, and some are missing; sequencing was by immunoSEQ multiplex PCR. Among tens of thousands of clones listed, roughly 88% were seen once. The input for sequencing was peripheral blood, taken 28 days after the second AZD1222 dose. The receptor set was obtained from an adult who received the AZD1222 COVID-19 vaccine.

V gene TRBV7-9 combines with J gene TRBJ1-5; D is uncertain. CDR3 length: 14 residues. Germline loops: CDR1 SEHNR, CDR2 FQNEAQ (reference sequence). V lost 5 bases and J lost 2, with 10 bases in between. The CDR3 is CASSGVRGNQPQHF. For the CDR3, the DNA is TGTGCCAGCAGCGGCGTCCGGGGCAATCAGCCCCAGCATTTT.

This clone came up once. The sample holds other DNA sequences that translate to the same CDR3. The gene calls are TRBV28 and TRBJ1-2, with D possibly TRBD1 on 5 matching bases. Looked up from germline, CDR1 is MDHEN and CDR2 is SYDVKM. The CDR3 extends over 13 amino acids. V lost 2 bases, J lost 2 bases, and 6 bases lay in between. The DNA for the CDR3 is TGTGCCAGCAGTTTAGGGGGGAACTATGGCTACACCTTC. This translates into CASSLGGNYGYTF.

The J gene is TRBJ2-1, the V gene TRBV7-2, with 8 bases identical to TRBD2. CDR3 length equals 17 residues. V shed 5 bases and J 7 bases; nucleotides not matched to a gene: 16. Germline V CDR1 and CDR2: SGHTA, FQGNSA. The CDR3 here is CASSPAFGGARSNEQFF. The CDR3 coding sequence is TGTGCCAGCAGCCCCGCGTTCGGGGGGGCCCGCTCGAATGAGCAGTTCTTC. Using reference TRBV7-2 and TRBJ2-1 for the parts outside the CDR3, the full variable domain is GAGVSQSPSNKVTEKGKDVELRCDPISGHTALYWYRQSLGQGLEFLIYFQGNSAPDKSGLPSDRFSAERTGGSVSTLTIQRTQQEDSAVYLCASSPAFGGARSNEQFFGPGTRLTVL.

This chain connects TRBV24-1 to TRBJ2-5; TRBD1 agrees at 11 bases. V shed 5 bases and J 5 bases; nucleotides not matched to a gene: 9. The CDR3 runs to 16 residues. Germline-derived CDR1 and CDR2 are KGHDR and SFDVKD. The CDR3 reads CATSAADRGPGETQYF. The DNA for the CDR3 is TGTGCCACCAGTGCCGCGGACAGGGGGCCGGGTGAGACCCAGTACTTC.

The chain carries TRBV4-1 and TRBJ1-1; D is uncertain. The CDR3 loop spans 17 amino acids. Germline CDR1 is MGHRA and CDR2 is YSYEKL. V dropped 0 bases and J dropped 1 base, with 15 bases sitting between them. The CDR3 nucleotides are TGCGCCAGCAGCCAAGACGCGTATTGGACGGCGAACACTGAAGCTTTCTTT. It encodes CASSQDAYWTANTEAFF.

The chain has TRBV7-9 and TRBJ1-2; D gene uncertain. Germline V gene lookup returns CDR1 SEHNR and CDR2 FQNEAQ (reference sequence). Trimming took 2 bases from V and 7 from J, leaving 17 bases between them. The CDR3 consists of 15 residues. The chain's CDR3 is CASSLNMRSSSGYTF. Here the CDR3 DNA reads TGTGCCAGCAGCTTAAATATGAGATCTTCCAGTGGCTACACCTTC. Full variable domain (missing parts from reference TRBV7-9 and TRBJ1-2): DTGVSQNPRHKITKRGQNVTFRCDPISEHNRLYWYRQTLGQGPEFLTYFQNEAQLEKSRLLSDRFSAERPKGSFSTLEIQRTEQGDSAMYLCASSLNMRSSSGYTFGSGTRLTVV.

This chain links TRBV27 with TRBJ1-4; 7 positions agree with TRBD1. The J segment lost 10 bases and the V segment lost 5 bases, leaving 13 bases of the junction unmatched. Germline assignment: CDR1 MNHEY and CDR2 SMNVEV (reference sequence). The CDR3 length is 15 residues. The CDR3 nucleotides read TGTGCCAGCAGTCTTCAACAGGGGCCCCTACGAAAACTGTTTTTT. As protein: CASSLQQGPLRKLFF.

The chain employs TRBV12-3 or TRBV12-4 and TRBJ2-5; D gene ambiguous. The CDR3 contains 11 residues. V gave up 3 bases and J gave up 5 bases, with 4 bases separating them. The CDR3 nucleotides are TGTGCCAGCAGTTTCTCGGAGACCCAGTACTTC. Its protein is CASSFSETQYF.

J is TRBJ1-1 and V is TRBV28; D not resolved. The CDR3 is made up of 13 amino acids. Deletions cut 3 bases from V and 11 bases from J, with 16 bases between. CDR1 is MDHEN and CDR2 is SYDVKM in the germline V gene. The CDR3 loop reads CASSFLSRGWAFF. The CDR3 coding sequence is TGTGCCAGCAGTTTTCTGTCGCGAGGGTGGGCTTTCTTT.

The CDR3 protein is CASSLGLGNTEAFF. The CDR3 DNA reads as TGTGCCAGCAGCCTGGGACTCGGGAACACTGAAGCTTTCTTT. This chain joins TRBV14 and TRBJ1-1; possibly TRBD1 for D (5 bases). The V gene lost 4 bases and the J gene lost 1 base, with 10 bases spanning the gap. CDR3 length: 14 amino acids. Germline CDR1 reads SGHDN; CDR2 reads FVKESK.

The V call is TRBV11-3, the J call TRBJ2-1; TRBD2 agrees at 8 bases. CDR3 length: 14 residues. The V gene end was trimmed by 1 base and the J gene end by 9 bases; junction bases not matched to a gene: 5. CDR1 is SGHNT and CDR2 is YENEEA in the germline V gene. The CDR3 nucleotides read TGTGCCAGCAGCTTAGCGGGGGGGCTAAGTGAGCAGTTCTTC. It encodes CASSLAGGLSEQFF.

The chain combines TRBV6-5 with TRBJ2-5; D call uncertain. The V gene lost 6 bases and the J gene lost 7 bases, with 9 bases spanning the gap. The CDR3 is 11 residues long. CDR1 MNHEY and CDR2 SVGAGI come from the germline V gene. Here the CDR3 DNA reads TGTGCCAGCAGGACGAAGGGGACCCAGTACTTC. As protein: CASRTKGTQYF.

The V call is TRBV5-1, the J call TRBJ1-1; TRBD1 matches at 8 bases. V gave up 4 bases and J gave up 2 bases; unmatched junction bases: 4. The CDR3 runs to 14 residues. CDR1 is SGHRS, CDR2 YFSETQ, per germline. The CDR3 is CASSQGQANTEAFF. In nucleotides, the CDR3 is TGCGCCAGCAGCCAGGGACAGGCTAACACTGAAGCTTTCTTT.

V gene TRBV4-1 combines with J gene TRBJ1-2; a possible D gene is TRBD1 (6 bases). Germline V gives CDR1 MGHRA, CDR2 YSYEKL. The germline V and J ends were trimmed by 2 bases and 5 bases, with 18 bases remaining between them. This CDR3 comprises 16 residues. CDR3 nucleotides: TGCGCCAGCAGCCAACCCTCCCGGGGGGGCGGATATGGCTACACCTTC. Protein product: CASSQPSRGGGYGYTF.

On this clone: Additional DNA sequences in this sample encode the identical CDR3. The rearrangement joins TRBV13 to TRBJ2-7, with 7 bases that match TRBD1. The ends lost 1 base at V and 6 bases at J; junction bases unmatched: 9. The germline V gene has CDR1 PRHDT and CDR2 FYEKMQ (reference sequence). CDR3 size: 15 residues. The CDR3 protein is CASSLASAGGPEQYF. CDR3 in DNA: TGTGCCAGCAGCTTAGCGAGCGCAGGGGGTCCCGAGCAGTACTTC.

The chain links TRBV6-5 to TRBJ1-5; D is perhaps TRBD1 (6 bases). The CDR3 loop spans 14 amino acids. Trimming shortened V by 6 bases and J by 11 bases, and 20 bases separated the two germline ends. Germline V gene lookup returns CDR1 MNHEY and CDR2 SVGAGI. In DNA form, the CDR3 reads TGTGCCAGCAGAGAGGGGACATCCGGTCGGTCCCAGCATTTT. Protein: CASREGTSGRSQHF.

The chain uses TRBV13 and TRBJ2-1; possibly TRBD1 for D (7 bases). Germline V gene sequence: CDR1 PRHDT, CDR2 FYEKMQ (reference sequence). V was pared by 8 bases and J by 10 bases, with 27 bases between. This CDR3 is 16 amino acids long. The CDR3 DNA is TGTGCCAGCGTCCCACGGCAGGGGGGATTACCAGGGGAGCAGTTCTTC. Protein: CASVPRQGGLPGEQFF.

CDR3 region: CASSYRAEGNQPQHF. For the CDR3, the DNA is TGTGCCAGCAGTTACAGGGCGGAAGGTAATCAGCCCCAGCATTTT. The J gene is TRBJ1-5, the V gene TRBV6-5; D unclear. The V gene lost 2 bases and the J gene lost 4 bases, with 12 bases spanning the gap. This CDR3 spans 15 amino acids. Germline CDR1 is MNHEY and CDR2 is SVGAGI.

J is TRBJ2-5 and V is TRBV28, with D tentatively TRBD1 (6 bases). The CDR3 is 16 residues long. Deletions cut 2 bases from V and 5 bases from J, with 18 bases between. The V gene's germline CDR1 is MDHEN and CDR2 SYDVKM. The CDR3 bases are TGTGCCAGCAGTTTAAAGGCGGCAGGGGCACGGGAGACCCAGTACTTC. Translation: CASSLKAAGARETQYF.

In this sample, this clone turned up once. The rearrangement links TRBV6-5 to TRBJ1-1, with TRBD1 matching 8 bases. The CDR3 has 14 amino acids. The germline V gene encodes CDR1 MNHEY and CDR2 SVGAGI. V lost 6 bases and J lost 11; bases outside the gene matches: 14. CDR3: CASSLRIGQGNAFF. CDR3 in DNA: TGTGCCAGCAGCCTCCGAATTGGACAGGGAAATGCTTTCTTT.

This clone was counted a single time. The V gene is TRBV23-1, the J gene TRBJ2-2, with D maybe TRBD2 (5 bases). TRBV23-1 is labeled an ORF, and its function is uncertain. The CDR3 extends over 17 amino acids. Between the trimmed V and J ends, which lost 3 bases and 3 bases, there was a span of 17 bases. The CDR3 DNA sequence: TGCGCCAGCAGTCATCCTCTTAGGACTCCACACACCGGGGAGCTGTTTTTT. Translating it yields CASSHPLRTPHTGELFF.